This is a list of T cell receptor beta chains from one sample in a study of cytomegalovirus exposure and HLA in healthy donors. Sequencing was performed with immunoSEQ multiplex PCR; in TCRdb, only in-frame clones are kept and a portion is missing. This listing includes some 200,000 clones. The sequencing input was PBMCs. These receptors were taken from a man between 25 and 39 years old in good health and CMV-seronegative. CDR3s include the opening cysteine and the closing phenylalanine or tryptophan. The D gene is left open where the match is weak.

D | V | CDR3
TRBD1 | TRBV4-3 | CASSHLQTGTNEKLFF
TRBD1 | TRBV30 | CAWSGTGFNYGYTF
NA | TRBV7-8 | CASTDHRVGNTEAFF
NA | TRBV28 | CASSLVWQGWGYTF
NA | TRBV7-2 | CASSLGPWEAFF
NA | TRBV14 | CASSPSPGTPRRDTGELFF
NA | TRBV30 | CAWSVPGPAYGYTF
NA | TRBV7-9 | CASSLGPAQETQYF
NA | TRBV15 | CATSRGWTEGQPQHF
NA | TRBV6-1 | CASGASTADTIYF
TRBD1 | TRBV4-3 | CASSQDWDRGFGDTQYF
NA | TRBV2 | CASISNTGELFF
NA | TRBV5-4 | CASSLEGAYEQYF
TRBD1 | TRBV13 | CASSFETGGETEAFF
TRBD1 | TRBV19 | CASRSRDRGRNSPLHF
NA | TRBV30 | CAWSGLLGEQYF
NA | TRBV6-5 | CASSYGRANTEAFF
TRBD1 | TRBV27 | CASSSLVRGHRKTYEQYF
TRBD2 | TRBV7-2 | CASSSKGKLAGGYNEQFF
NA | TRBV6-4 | CASSYEIKTEAFF
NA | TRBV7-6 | CASSTHRDSPVDTQYF
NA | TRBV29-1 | CSVVPGERASTDTQYF
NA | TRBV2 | CASPSTGDPYEQYF
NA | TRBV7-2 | CASSTFGGALNEQFF
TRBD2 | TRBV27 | CASRQGLAGVYEQYF
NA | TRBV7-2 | CASKATGLIYEQYF
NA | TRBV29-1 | CSVLVGFPDTQYF
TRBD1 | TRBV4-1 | CASSQDSGTVSVGTQYF
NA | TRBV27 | CASSLQGTYEQYF
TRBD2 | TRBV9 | CASSVYGLGGSGQETQYF
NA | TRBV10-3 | CAISDPPRGAGETQYF
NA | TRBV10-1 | CASSDSRSGNTIYF
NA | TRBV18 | CASSDQGKDTQYF
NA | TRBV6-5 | CASTKGGPSNTEAFF
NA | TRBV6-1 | CASTIAGREYGYTF
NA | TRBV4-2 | CASSQDSFNTEAFF
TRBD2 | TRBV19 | CASSTGTRGTGELFF
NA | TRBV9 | CASSVEGENSPLHF
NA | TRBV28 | CASSFRGGTPGNTIYF
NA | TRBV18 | CASSPLTTGSNDEQFF